Listed here are 17 T cell receptor beta chains from one sample, sequenced in a study of control samples from healthy donors and cancer patients. Clones were sequenced by immunoSEQ multiplex PCR, and TCRdb holds only the in-frame ones, with some missing. The sample has 100,000 to 130,000 clones, roughly four fifths seen once. The sequenced material came from blood. These receptors were obtained from a man aged 18 to 30 in good health.

The chain is built from TRBV3-1 (or the pseudogene TRBV3-2) and TRBJ2-1, with 10 bases matching TRBD2. Germline-derived CDR1 and CDR2 are LGHDT and YNNKEL (reference sequence). The length of the CDR3 is 16 residues. Trimming at V came to 3 bases and at J to 7 bases, leaving 9 bases not matched to a gene. The CDR3 DNA follows: TGTGCCAGCAGCCATTCCAGCGGGGGGGCCCTAAATGAGCAGTTCTTC. Its protein product is CASSHSSGGALNEQFF.

The rearrangement joins TRBV18 to TRBJ1-5, with D unresolved. The CDR3 has 15 amino acids. The germline CDR1 and CDR2 sequences are KGHSH and LQKENI. V lost 2 bases and J lost 13, with 21 bases in between. In nucleotides, the CDR3 is TGTGCCAGCTCACCAACATTAGGATCTGCGGACGGTCAGCATTTT. It encodes CASSPTLGSADGQHF.

The chain carries TRBV6-5 and TRBJ2-5; D may be TRBD1 (6 bases). The length of the CDR3 is 15 residues. The germline CDR1 and CDR2 sequences are MNHEY and SVGAGI. The V and J ends lost 2 bases and 4 bases respectively, with 14 bases between them. DNA of the CDR3: TGTGCCAGCAGTTACGAGCCCGGGACAAGAGAGACCCAGTACTTC. This encodes CASSYEPGTRETQYF.

The V call is TRBV9, the J call TRBJ2-7; 9 bases line up with TRBD1. V shed 1 base and J 3 bases; nucleotides not matched to a gene: 5. The CDR3 is 15 residues long. CDR1 is SGDLS and CDR2 is YYNGEE in the germline V gene. The CDR3 region is CASSVTGTGNYEQYF. The CDR3 DNA sequence: TGTGCCAGCAGCGTAACCGGGACAGGGAACTACGAGCAGTACTTC.

V and J are TRBV29-1 and TRBJ2-2; no clear D. V was shortened by 6 bases and J by 3 bases, with 11 bases between the two germline ends. This CDR3 comprises 13 residues. CDR1 is SQVTM and CDR2 is ANQGSEA in the germline V gene. The CDR3 here is CSVVTLYTGELFF. The CDR3 nucleotides read TGCAGCGTGGTAACTCTGTACACCGGGGAGCTGTTTTTT.

The chain is built from TRBV5-1 and TRBJ2-3; the D gene is possibly TRBD2 (6 bases). The CDR3 loop spans 15 amino acids. The germline V and J ends were trimmed by 2 bases and 2 bases, with 12 bases remaining between them. The germline V gene encodes CDR1 SGHRS and CDR2 YFSETQ. For the CDR3, the DNA is TGCGCCAGCAGCTTTCGGCGGGGAGACACAGATACGCAGTATTTT. It is translated as CASSFRRGDTDTQYF.

This chain links TRBV18 with TRBJ2-7; 9 nucleotides match TRBD1. V shed 2 bases and J 5 bases; nucleotides not matched to a gene: 4. The germline CDR1 and CDR2 sequences are KGHSH and LQKENI. This CDR3 has 14 residues. The CDR3 protein is CASSPGTGYDEQYF. The DNA of the CDR3 is TGTGCCAGCTCACCAGGGACAGGGTACGACGAGCAGTACTTC.

The rearrangement links TRBV5-5 to TRBJ2-3; 7 bases match TRBD1. CDR1 SGHKS and CDR2 YYEKEE come from the germline V gene (reference sequence). J gave up 6 bases and V 4 bases, and 5 bases lay outside the gene matches. The CDR3 runs to 13 residues. The CDR3 DNA reads TGTGCCAGCAGCGAACAGGGGTGGGATACGCAGTATTTT. This sequence encodes CASSEQGWDTQYF.

The V and J genes are TRBV6-1 and TRBJ1-4, with TRBD1 matching over 9 bases. Germline CDR1 reads MNHNS; CDR2 reads SASEGT. Trimming at V came to 3 bases and at J to 8 bases, leaving 16 bases not matched to a gene. The length of the CDR3 is 18 residues. The CDR3 is CASSEGDRVLRWREKLFF. The CDR3 bases are TGTGCCAGCAGTGAGGGGGACAGGGTGCTGCGCTGGAGGGAAAAACTGTTTTTT.

This chain connects TRBV7-2 to TRBJ2-7, with a weak D call TRBD2 (6 bases). Germline CDR1 reads SGHTA; CDR2 reads FQGNSA. V was pared by 5 bases and J by 5 bases, with 19 bases between. The CDR3 is 15 residues long. The CDR3 spells CASSPQGLPGDEQYF. The CDR3 DNA reads TGTGCCAGCAGCCCCCAGGGACTGCCAGGAGACGAGCAGTACTTC.

This sequence joins TRBV4-2 and TRBJ1-5; D remains unclear. Between the trimmed V and J ends, which lost 0 bases and 2 bases, there was a span of 8 bases. Germline values: CDR1 LGHNA, CDR2 YNFKEQ. The CDR3 length is 15 residues. The CDR3 sequence is CASSQEWAGNQPQHF. The CDR3 DNA reads TGTGCCAGCAGCCAAGAATGGGCAGGCAATCAGCCCCAGCATTTT.

The CDR3 bases are TGTGCCAGCAGCCTAGGAGGCAATGAGCAGTTCTTC. Its protein product is CASSLGGNEQFF. The rearrangement links TRBV12-3 or TRBV12-4 to TRBJ2-1, with D perhaps TRBD2 (5 bases). The CDR3 has 12 residues. V lost 6 bases to trimming and J lost 6 bases, with 9 bases between them.

V gene TRBV2 combines with J gene TRBJ1-6; weak D call: TRBD1 (5 bases). V shed 4 bases and J shed 5 bases, with 9 bases lying between them. The germline V gene encodes CDR1 SNHLY and CDR2 FYNNEI. The CDR3 totals 14 residues. As DNA, the CDR3 is TGTGCCAGCAGTGCACAGGCAGATAATTCACCCCTCCACTTT. Translated, it gives CASSAQADNSPLHF.

This chain connects TRBV9 to TRBJ2-5, with D perhaps assigned TRBD1 or TRBD2 (7 bases each). The CDR3 totals 15 residues. V lost 4 bases and J lost 5, with 18 bases in between. Germline CDR1 and CDR2: SGDLS and YYNGEE. The CDR3 region has the DNA TGTGCCAGCAGCTCTAGGGAGGGGGCGGTGGAGACCCAGTACTTC. This sequence encodes CASSSREGAVETQYF.

The chain carries TRBV25-1 and TRBJ1-1; no reliable D call. Per germline, CDR1 MGHDK and CDR2 SYGVNS. The germline V and J ends were trimmed by 10 bases and 5 bases, with 17 bases remaining between them. The CDR3 is 13 amino acids. The CDR3 sequence is CATSRGDLTEAFF. DNA for the CDR3: TGTGCCACCTCCCGCGGGGATTTAACTGAAGCTTTCTTT.

This chain uses TRBV3-1 (or the pseudogene TRBV3-2) with TRBJ2-5; possibly TRBD2 for D (5 bases). Between the trimmed V and J ends, which lost 5 bases and 3 bases, there was a span of 16 bases. The CDR3 length is 15 residues. Germline values: CDR1 LGHDT, CDR2 YNNKEL (reference sequence). CDR3: CASSSRIRGEETQYF. CDR3 in DNA: TGTGCCAGCAGCTCCCGCATTCGGGGAGAAGAGACCCAGTACTTC.

V and J are TRBV20-1 and TRBJ1-2, with D unclear. V lost 3 bases and J 6 bases, leaving 14 bases between the germline ends. Germline V gene data show CDR1 as DFQATT and CDR2 as SNEGSKA (reference sequence). The CDR3 is 13 residues long. The CDR3 nucleotides read TGCAGTGCTAGTATCTTCAGGTCGAATGGCTACACCTTC. This codes for CSASIFRSNGYTF.